Listed here is a single T cell receptor beta chain. As yet, its antigen is unknown. Unique molecular identifiers were present on cDNA, and template switching added a universal primer site. In TCRdb, the 5' RACE reads were re-called with MiXCR into one record per CDR3 protein. Of 700,000 or so distinct CDR3 sequences in the sample, around 20% are singletons; the top ten hold roughly 4%. The data were taken from a study of identical twins. Study-wide results and limits: Memory repertoires lacked the insertion deficit that abundant cord blood beta clonotypes showed.

V lost 6 bases and J 3 bases, leaving 13 bases between the germline ends. This CDR3 is 14 amino acids long. These data were also reused for a study on T cells expressing NK-cell markers.

The TCR was taken from a woman aged 18-29 years in good health. The genes are TRBV12-3 or TRBV12-4 and TRBJ2-3; TRBD2 is a possible D gene (5 bases). The source material was PBMCs. CDR3 sequence (DNA): TGTGCCAGCAGCCTCCCCGGGATAACAGATACGCAGTATTTT. Protein: CASSLPGITDTQYF.